This T cell receptor (beta chain) was captured in a study of shared clonotypes between healthy human individuals. Study in general: Each donor had three CD4 naive, three CD4 memory, two CD8 naive and one CD8 memory plate.

CD45RO-negative, CCR7-selected cells formed the naive CD8 fraction, which excluded terminally differentiated effector memory CD45RA+ cells. Only in-frame clones appear in the TCRdb table, and some are missing; sequencing was by immunoSEQ multiplex PCR. The sample records around 1,900,000 clones, just over 90% being singletons. The CDR3 is made up of 17 amino acids. The germline V gene has CDR1 MGHRA and CDR2 YSYEKL. This clonotype originated in a man aged 18 to 35 in good health. Some clones in this sample may be carry-over from other donors' samples. Sequenced sample: naive CD8+ T cells from PBMCs. V usage is TRBV4-1 and J usage is TRBJ2-5; 12 bases align to TRBD2. The J call is doubtful: the DNA matches TRBJ2-7 better. CDR3 residues: CASSQGTSGIISYEQYF. The CDR3, as DNA: TGCGCCAGCAGCCAAGGGACTAGCGGGATAATTTCCTACGAGCAGTACTTC.